This T cell receptor (beta chain) was retrieved from a study of blood T cell repertoires in COVID-19. Study in general: COVID-19 samples, acute and convalescent, were from the United States, Italy and Spain. The analysed material was cDNA or gDNA that came from T cells, B-cell-depleted T cells, or PBMCs.

Authors' methods: Reference gene primer amplification in the assay estimated nucleated cell counts. Sequenced by immunoSEQ multiplex PCR; TCRdb stores in-frame clones only, minus some. From that table come the V and J calls and clone size; the DNA was used to work out D and trimming. In the table there are around 67,000 clones, roughly 81% of which are singletons. This CDR3 region has 15 residues. Between the trimmed V and J ends, which lost 5 bases and 1 base, there was a span of 14 bases. The germline CDR1 and CDR2 sequences are MNHEY and SMNVEV (reference sequence). This chain uses TRBV27 with TRBJ1-1, with D perhaps matching TRBD1 (5 bases). Sequences were obtained from peripheral blood. This TCR was recovered from a man aged 65 to 79 with acute or convalescent COVID-19. This CDR3 reads CASSQGRVANTEAFF. The CDR3 coding sequence is TGTGCCAGCAGTCAGGGCCGGGTGGCGAACACTGAAGCTTTCTTT.